These T cell receptor beta chains were read from a single sample in a study of blood T cell repertoires in COVID-19. Profiled with immunoSEQ multiplex PCR; TCRdb holds only in-frame clones, not every one. Of roughly 250,000 clones in the sample, about 89% are singletons; the top ten hold 2% to 2.5%. Input material: peripheral blood. These receptors originate from a woman in her 50s with acute or convalescent COVID-19. CDR3s include the opening cysteine and the closing phenylalanine or tryptophan. A D gene is named only where the DNA matches it firmly. Size values are once, few and many counts, or a class for expanded clones, and some rows have none.

TRBJ2-3	TRBV10-3	NA	NA	TGTGCCATCAGTGGGACACACTTAAGCACAGATACGCAGTATTTT	CAISGTHLSTDTQYF
TRBJ1-4	TRBV6-2/TRBV6-3	NA	NA	TGTGCCAGCAGTTACTACCAGATGGGGGGGTTCGATGAAAAACTGTTTTTT	CASSYYQMGGFDEKLFF
TRBJ2-7	TRBV7-2	NA	TRBD2	TGTGCCAGCAGCTTAGCACCGGGGACTAGTTCAGACGAGCAGTACTTC	CASSLAPGTSSDEQYF
TRBJ2-7	TRBV30	few	NA	TGTGCCTGGAGTAGAACGGGTCCCGCCGAGCAGTACTTC	CAWSRTGPAEQYF
TRBJ2-7	TRBV30	NA	TRBD2	TGTGCCCGGGCCGAGCTAGCGGGAGGGTTGGTCTACGAGCAGTACTTC	CARAELAGGLVYEQYF
TRBJ2-7	TRBV5-1	NA	TRBD1	TGCGCCAGCAGCCCGGGACAGGGGGCTTATTCCGAGCAGTACTTC	CASSPGQGAYSEQYF
TRBJ1-1	TRBV30	NA	NA	TGTGCCTGGAGCCCCGGGGGGAGGAACACTGAAGCTTTCTTT	CAWSPGGRNTEAFF
TRBJ2-2	TRBV19	once	NA	TGTGCCAGTGGTTCTAGGTCAGTGTCCGGGGAGCTGTTTTTT	CASGSRSVSGELFF
TRBJ2-1	TRBV18	few	NA	TGTGCCAGCTCACCAGGGAGAAGCTCCTACAATGAGCAGTTCTTC	CASSPGRSSYNEQFF
TRBJ2-7	TRBV27	once	TRBD2	TGTGCCAGCAGTTTATCGGCCAGCGGGAGTGGGTACGAGCAGTACTTC	CASSLSASGSGYEQYF
TRBJ1-3	TRBV4-1	NA	NA	TGCGCCAGCAGCCAAGGCGGGGGATCCTCTGGAAACACCATATATTTT	CASSQGGGSSGNTIYF
TRBJ2-1	TRBV28	NA	TRBD2	TGTGCCAGCAGTTATAGCGGGAGAAGGAATGAGCAGTTCTTC	CASSYSGRRNEQFF
TRBJ1-1	TRBV27	NA	TRBD1	TGTGCCAGCAGTTTCCTGACAGGGCTGAACACTGAAGCTTTCTTT	CASSFLTGLNTEAFF
TRBJ1-2	TRBV6-5	NA	NA	TGTGCCAGCAGTTCAAGGCCGGGGAGCTATGGCTACACCTTC	CASSSRPGSYGYTF
TRBJ1-1	TRBV28	NA	NA	TGTGCCAGCATATCCCTCACTGAAGCTTTCTTT	CASISLTEAFF
TRBJ1-4	TRBV19	NA	NA	TGTGCCAGTAGTCCAACGTCGGGTACCCATGAAAAACTGTTTTTT	CASSPTSGTHEKLFF
TRBJ1-5	TRBV19	once	NA	TGTGCCAGCAAGGGGGTAGGGGCCTATAGCAATCAGCCCCAGCATTTT	CASKGVGAYSNQPQHF
TRBJ2-7	TRBV18	NA	TRBD1	TGTGCCAGCTCACCTGGGACAGGGGGCTACGAGCAGTACTTC	CASSPGTGGYEQYF